The 20 T cell receptor beta chains below come from one sample, sequenced in a study of cytomegalovirus exposure and HLA in healthy donors. A multiplex PCR was run with 60 Vbeta primers and 13 Jbeta primers. Profiled with immunoSEQ multiplex PCR; TCRdb holds only in-frame clones, not every one. Of roughly 100,000 clones listed, about four fifths are singletons. Sequences were obtained from PBMCs. The receptors derive from a man aged 25-45 years in good health and CMV-seronegative.

This clone appeared a single time. This chain links TRBV7-2 with TRBJ2-1; TRBD1 matches 7 bases. V lost 7 bases and J lost 5; bases outside the gene matches: 8. In germline, CDR1 is SGHTA, CDR2 FQGNSA. The CDR3 runs 14 residues. The CDR3 DNA reads as TGTGCCAGCACCACTGGACAGGTGCACAATGAGCAGTTCTTC. Amino acid sequence: CASTTGQVHNEQFF.

The chain recombines TRBV6-5 with TRBJ1-3; D is undetermined. Looked up from germline, CDR1 is MNHEY and CDR2 is SVGAGI. Trimming removed 2 bases from V and 3 bases from J, with 14 bases in between. This CDR3 comprises 16 residues. The CDR3 region is CASSYDVGGGGNTIYF. Here the CDR3 DNA reads TGTGCCAGCAGTTACGATGTGGGAGGAGGTGGAAACACCATATATTTT.

The chain joins TRBV5-6 to TRBJ2-3, with 10 positions matching TRBD2. This CDR3 is 13 amino acids long. Looked up from germline, CDR1 is SGHDT and CDR2 is YYEEEE. After removal of 6 bases from V and 6 bases from J, the junction contained 4 bases not matched to a gene. The CDR3 nucleotides are TGTGCCAGCATTGAACTAGCGGGGGATACGCAGTATTTT. Its translation: CASIELAGDTQYF.

This chain connects TRBV29-1 to TRBJ2-7; D is perhaps TRBD1 (5 bases). The CDR3 length is 12 residues. Germline V gene data show CDR1 as SQVTM and CDR2 as ANQGSEA. V lost 5 bases and J 5 bases, leaving 13 bases between the germline ends. CDR3 amino acids: CSVLGQGDEQYF. CDR3 in DNA: TGCAGCGTTCTGGGGCAGGGCGACGAGCAGTACTTC.

V gene TRBV5-4 combines with J gene TRBJ2-7, with D maybe TRBD1 (5 bases). In germline, CDR1 is SGHNT, CDR2 YYREEE (reference sequence). V was cut by 0 bases and J by 2 bases, with 9 bases left in between. The CDR3 has 14 amino acids. The CDR3 bases are TGTGCCAGCAGCTTGGCAGGGTTTGCCTACGAGCAGTACTTC. This codes for CASSLAGFAYEQYF.

The chain carries TRBV7-2 and TRBJ2-7; maybe TRBD1 (5 bases). This CDR3 has 15 amino acids. CDR1 is SGHTA and CDR2 is FQGNSA in the germline V gene. The V end lost 5 bases, the J end lost 4 bases, and 18 bases lay between the germline ends. CDR3 sequence reads: CASSETRRVSYEQYF. DNA of the CDR3: TGTGCCAGCAGCGAGACCCGCAGGGTATCATACGAGCAGTACTTC.

The gene calls are TRBV15 and TRBJ2-1; unclear D gene. V lost 1 base, J lost 4 bases, and 5 bases lay in between. The CDR3 has 13 amino acids. Germline V gene sequence: CDR1 LNHNV, CDR2 YYDKDF (reference sequence). CDR3 sequence (DNA): TGTGCCACCAGCAGAGTTTCATACAATGAGCAGTTCTTC. It is translated as CATSRVSYNEQFF. The whole variable domain, filled in from reference TRBV15 and TRBJ2-1, reads DAMVIQNPRYQVTQFGKPVTLSCSQTLNHNVMYWYQQKSSQAPKLLFHYYDKDFNNEADTPDNFQSRRPNTSFCFLDIRSPGLGDTAMYLCATSRVSYNEQFFGPGTRLTVL.

V and J are TRBV29-1 and TRBJ2-5, with TRBD2 matching 7 bases. The V segment lost 7 bases and the J segment 1 base; nucleotides outside the gene matches: 12. The germline gives CDR1 SQVTM, CDR2 ANQGSEA. There are 15 residues in the CDR3. The CDR3 nucleotides read TGCAGCGCCTTCGGATCGGGAGGTCCCCAAGAGACCCAGTACTTC. This gives the protein CSAFGSGGPQETQYF.

The J gene is TRBJ2-2, the V gene TRBV28; no clear D gene. Germline loops: CDR1 MDHEN, CDR2 SYDVKM. The CDR3 extends over 14 amino acids. Trimming cost V 4 bases and J 2 bases, with 8 bases left between them. This chain's CDR3 is CASSSPGNTGELFF. CDR3 DNA: TGTGCCAGCAGTTCGCCGGGTAACACCGGGGAGCTGTTTTTT.

This clone was observed a few times. The chain is built from TRBV15 and TRBJ2-5; TRBD2 matches 10 bases. This CDR3 is 15 amino acids long. V gave up 5 bases and J gave up 5 bases; unmatched junction bases: 8. Per germline, CDR1 LNHNV and CDR2 YYDKDF (reference sequence). CDR3 sequence: CATSAPSGGSETQYF. The DNA for the CDR3 is TGTGCCACCAGCGCCCCTAGCGGGGGCTCTGAGACCCAGTACTTC.

This chain links TRBV5-1 with TRBJ2-3; TRBD1 aligns across 7 bases. Germline CDR1 is SGHRS and CDR2 is YFSETQ. The CDR3 contains 15 residues. J was trimmed by 2 bases and V by 0 bases; bases with no gene match: 3. DNA for the CDR3: TGCGCCAGCAGCTTGGGGGGGACAGTCACAGATACGCAGTATTTT. As protein: CASSLGGTVTDTQYF.

The genes are TRBV2 and TRBJ1-1; weak D call: TRBD1 (6 bases). Germline V gives CDR1 SNHLY, CDR2 FYNNEI. The CDR3 has 16 residues. Trimming shortened V by 7 bases and J by 4 bases, and 22 bases separated the two germline ends. The CDR3 protein is CASTRDNLPRGTEAFF. The CDR3 nucleotides are TGTGCCAGCACCCGGGACAACCTACCGAGGGGCACTGAAGCTTTCTTT.

The V and J genes are TRBV7-8 and TRBJ1-1; no reliable D call. The CDR3 runs 12 residues. Germline CDR1 SGHVS, CDR2 FQNEAQ. V lost 3 bases, J lost 0 bases, and 2 bases lay in between. Written as DNA, the CDR3 is TGTGCCAGCAGCTTCATGAACACTGAAGCTTTCTTT. This codes for CASSFMNTEAFF.

Of note for this clone: At one end the junction does not follow the germline gene, possibly because of a read error. This chain joins TRBV14 and TRBJ1-2; tentatively, D is TRBD1 (5 bases). Germline loops: CDR1 SGHDN, CDR2 FVKESK. The CDR3 length is 14 residues. The CDR3 coding sequence is TGTGCCAGCAACCAAGCTCCTCGGGGGAGTGGCTACACCTTC. Protein product: CASNQAPRGSGYTF.

There are a few counts of this clone. This chain uses TRBV6-5 with TRBJ2-7; tentative D call: TRBD1 (6 bases). V dropped 2 bases and J dropped 3 bases, with 14 bases sitting between them. CDR1 and CDR2 (germline): MNHEY, SVGAGI. This CDR3 spans 15 amino acids. The CDR3 DNA sequence: TGTGCCAGCAGTTACAGGGCAGCACAGGGCTACGAGCAGTACTTC. Its translation is CASSYRAAQGYEQYF.

DNA of the CDR3: TGTGCCAGCAACAAGGGGGACAGGCGCAATCAGCCCCAGCATTTT. Translating gives CASNKGDRRNQPQHF. The V gene is TRBV28, the J gene TRBJ1-5; 8 bases line up with TRBD1. In germline, CDR1 is MDHEN, CDR2 SYDVKM. With 7 bases clipped from V and 2 bases from J, the junction kept 7 bases outside the gene matches. The CDR3 loop spans 15 amino acids.

The chain recombines TRBV7-2 with TRBJ2-1; D gene unclear. The CDR3 contains 15 residues. The germline V gene has CDR1 SGHTA and CDR2 FQGNSA. Trimming stripped 3 bases from V and 5 bases from J, with 14 bases between. CDR3 in amino acids: CASSLPRRGNNEQFF. The CDR3 nucleotides are TGTGCCAGCAGCTTGCCACGTCGCGGCAACAATGAGCAGTTCTTC. The full variable domain, its missing parts supplied by reference TRBV7-2 and TRBJ2-1, is GAGVSQSPSNKVTEKGKDVELRCDPISGHTALYWYRQSLGQGLEFLIYFQGNSAPDKSGLPSDRFSAERTGGSVSTLTIQRTQQEDSAVYLCASSLPRRGNNEQFFGPGTRLTVL.

CDR3 protein: CASSQRNYGYTF. Written as DNA, the CDR3 is TGTGCCAGTAGTCAGAGGAACTATGGCTACACCTTC. The chain couples TRBV19 to TRBJ1-2; D gene unclear. This CDR3 has 12 amino acids. The germline gives CDR1 LNHDA, CDR2 SQIVND (reference sequence). Trimming left V 5 bases short and J 2 bases short, with 6 bases between.

This sequence joins TRBV6-6 and TRBJ2-7; D ambiguous. The germline gives CDR1 MNHNY, CDR2 SVGAGI (reference sequence). Trimming took 6 bases from V and 7 from J, leaving 10 bases between them. The CDR3 spans 11 residues. The CDR3 sequence is CASSIEEEQYF. CDR3 nucleotide sequence: TGTGCCAGCAGCATAGAAGAGGAGCAGTACTTC.

The chain joins TRBV30 to TRBJ1-4; D might be TRBD1 (5 bases). Germline loops: CDR1 GTSNPN, CDR2 SVGIG (reference sequence). Trimming took off 0 bases at V and 7 bases at J, with 15 bases between the two ends. This CDR3 region has 15 residues. CDR3 DNA: TGTGCCTGGAGTGTAGGGGCCCCGTGGGGTGAAAAACTGTTTTTT. Translation gives CAWSVGAPWGEKLFF. The full variable domain, in which reference TRBV30 and TRBJ1-4 provide the parts outside the CDR3, is SQTIHQWPATLVQPVGSPLSLECTVEGTSNPNLYWYRQAAGRGLQLLFYSVGIGQISSEVPQNLSASRPQDRQFILSSKKLLLSDSGFYLCAWSVGAPWGEKLFFGSGTQLSVL.